This TCR beta chain was sequenced in a study of blood T cell repertoires in COVID-19. Study background: From the United States, Italy and Spain came samples of acute and convalescent COVID-19. PBMCs, B-cell-depleted T cells, or T cells provided the cDNA or gDNA that made up the material.

The length of the CDR3 is 14 residues. V gave up 3 bases and J gave up 0 bases, with 12 bases separating them. Looked up from germline, CDR1 is DFQATT and CDR2 is SNEGSKA (reference sequence). In the study's own analysis: Amplification of reference gene primers was used by the study to estimate nucleated cell counts. Generated by immunoSEQ multiplex PCR, the TCRdb table keeps only in-frame clones and is missing some. The DNA was the basis for D and trimming; V, J and clone size are from that table. Among fewer than 200,000 clones, 80% to 90% were seen once, and the ten largest hold under 2%. This clonotype was sampled from a man aged 18 to 29 who had recovered from COVID-19. V and J are TRBV20-1 and TRBJ2-7; possibly TRBD1 for D (5 bases). Material for sequencing was peripheral blood. For the CDR3, the DNA is TGCAGTGCTAGTGGGGCCATCAGCTCCTACGAGCAGTACTTC. Protein sequence: CSASGAISSYEQYF.